This TCR beta chain was documented in a study of blood T cells in healthy people across ages. The CDR3 loop spans 16 amino acids. Trimming at V came to 3 bases and at J to 3 bases, leaving 9 bases not matched to a gene. Germline CDR1 and CDR2: ENHRY and SYGVKD. This clonotype came up a few times. Roughly 10 milliliters of peripheral blood were drawn from each donor. It was with a sample-barcoded 5' primer and a J-beta primer mix that a second PCR of roughly 6 to 12 cycles was run. All cDNA molecules were each tagged by a template-switch adaptor with 12 random nucleotides. TCRdb redid the calling of the 5' RACE reads with MiXCR, one entry per CDR3 protein. The table shows more than 700,000 distinct CDR3 sequences, with 40% to 65% occurring only once.

The sample was blood. The chain couples TRBV10-3 to TRBJ2-3; 7 bases fit TRBD2. The TCR comes from a man aged 80 or over in good health. In DNA form, the CDR3 reads TGTGCCATCAGTGACGGCGCTAGCGGAGGAACAGATACGCAGTATTTT. Protein product: CAISDGASGGTDTQYF.